The source of this TCR beta chain is a study of cytomegalovirus exposure and HLA in healthy donors. The donors formed part of the 120-subject validation cohort, distinct from the 666-subject first cohort. Study-level points and caveats: It was reported that the classifier diagnosed cytomegalovirus status with high specificity and sensitivity in both the original and validation cohorts. Rare TCR sequences dominated, though some public TCRs recurred in many donors. Under in vitro conditions, a few CMV-associated chains were confirmed as specific for CMV antigens.

Turning to this clone: Its antigen remains unknown.

The V gene's germline CDR1 is SGHRS and CDR2 YFSETQ. V dropped 4 bases and J dropped 0 bases, with 7 bases sitting between them. This CDR3 is built from 13 residues. TCRdb keeps only in-frame clones here, not all; method: immunoSEQ multiplex PCR. Seen here are 110,000 to 150,000 clones, about 88% observed once, and the top ten hold 9%. This chain links TRBV5-1 with TRBJ1-1; D gene uncertain. This receptor was obtained from a woman aged 18-29 years in good health and CMV-seropositive. What was sequenced was PBMCs. In nucleotides, the CDR3 is TGCGCCAGCAGCCAGGTACTGAACACTGAAGCTTTCTTT. It specifies CASSQVLNTEAFF. The whole variable domain, remainder taken from reference TRBV5-1 and TRBJ1-1, is KAGVTQTPRYLIKTRGQQVTLSCSPISGHRSVSWYQQTPGQGLQFLFEYFSETQRNKGNFPGRFSGRQFSNSRSEMNVSTLELGDSALYLCASSQVLNTEAFFGQGTRLTVV.